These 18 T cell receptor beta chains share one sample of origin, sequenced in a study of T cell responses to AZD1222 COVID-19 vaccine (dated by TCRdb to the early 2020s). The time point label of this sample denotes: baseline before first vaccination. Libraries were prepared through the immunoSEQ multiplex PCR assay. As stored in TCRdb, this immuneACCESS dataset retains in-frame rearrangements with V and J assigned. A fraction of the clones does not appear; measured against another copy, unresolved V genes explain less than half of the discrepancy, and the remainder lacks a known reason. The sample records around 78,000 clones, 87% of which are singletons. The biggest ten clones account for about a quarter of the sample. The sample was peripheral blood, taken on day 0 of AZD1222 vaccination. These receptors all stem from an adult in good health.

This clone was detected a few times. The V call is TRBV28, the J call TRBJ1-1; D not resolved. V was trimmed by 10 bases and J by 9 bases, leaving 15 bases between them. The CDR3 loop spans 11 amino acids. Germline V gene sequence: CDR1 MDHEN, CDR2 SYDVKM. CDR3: CATLDREKAFF. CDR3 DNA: TGTGCCACCCTAGACCGGGAAAAAGCTTTCTTT.

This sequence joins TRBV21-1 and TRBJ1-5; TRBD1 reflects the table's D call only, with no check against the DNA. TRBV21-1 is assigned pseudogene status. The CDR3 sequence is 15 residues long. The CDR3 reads CASSRQDRFNQPQHF. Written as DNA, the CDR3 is TGTGCCAGCAGCAGGCAAGACAGGTTCAATCAGCCCCAGCATTTT.

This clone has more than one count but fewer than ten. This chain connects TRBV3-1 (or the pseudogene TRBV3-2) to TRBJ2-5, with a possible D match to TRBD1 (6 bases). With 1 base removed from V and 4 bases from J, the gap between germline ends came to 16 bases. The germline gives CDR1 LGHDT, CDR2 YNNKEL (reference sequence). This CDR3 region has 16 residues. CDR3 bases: TGTGCCAGCAGCCAAGTATCTGGGGGCGGCGTAGAGACCCAGTACTTC. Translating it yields CASSQVSGGGVETQYF.

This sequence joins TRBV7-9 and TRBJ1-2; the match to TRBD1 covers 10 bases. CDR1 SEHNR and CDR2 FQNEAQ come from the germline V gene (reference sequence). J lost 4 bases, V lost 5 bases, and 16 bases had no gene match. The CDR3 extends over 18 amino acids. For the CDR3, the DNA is TGTGCCAGCAGCGAATCGACCGGGACAGGGGTTTTTTTCTATGGCTACACCTTC. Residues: CASSESTGTGVFFYGYTF.

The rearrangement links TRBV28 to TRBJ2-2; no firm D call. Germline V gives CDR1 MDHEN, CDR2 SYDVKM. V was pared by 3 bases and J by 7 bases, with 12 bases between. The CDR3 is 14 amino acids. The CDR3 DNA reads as TGTGCCAGCAGTTTCCCTCTGGTTGGCGGGGAGCTGTTTTTT. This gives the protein CASSFPLVGGELFF.

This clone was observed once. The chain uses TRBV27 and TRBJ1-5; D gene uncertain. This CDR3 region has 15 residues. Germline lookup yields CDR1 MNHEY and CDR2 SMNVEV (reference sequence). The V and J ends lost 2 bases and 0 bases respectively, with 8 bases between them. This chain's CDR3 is CASSLEGYSNQPQHF. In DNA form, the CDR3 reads TGTGCCAGCAGTTTAGAGGGTTATAGCAATCAGCCCCAGCATTTT.

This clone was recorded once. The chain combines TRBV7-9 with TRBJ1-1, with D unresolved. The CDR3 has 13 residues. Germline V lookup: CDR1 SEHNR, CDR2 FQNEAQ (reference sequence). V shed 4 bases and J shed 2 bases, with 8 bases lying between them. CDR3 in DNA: TGTGCCAGCAGCTCTACGATAAACACTGAAGCTTTCTTT. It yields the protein CASSSTINTEAFF.

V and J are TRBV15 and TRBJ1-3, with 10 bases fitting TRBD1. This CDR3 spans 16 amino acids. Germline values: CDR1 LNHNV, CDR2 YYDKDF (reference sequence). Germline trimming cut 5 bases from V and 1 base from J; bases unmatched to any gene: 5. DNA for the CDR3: TGTGCCACCAGCTCCCGGGACAGGGGTTCTGGAAACACCATATATTTT. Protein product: CATSSRDRGSGNTIYF. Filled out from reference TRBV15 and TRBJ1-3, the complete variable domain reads DAMVIQNPRYQVTQFGKPVTLSCSQTLNHNVMYWYQQKSSQAPKLLFHYYDKDFNNEADTPDNFQSRRPNTSFCFLDIRSPGLGDTAMYLCATSSRDRGSGNTIYFGEGSWLTVV.

CDR3 region: CASSPSGLNTEAFF. The CDR3, as DNA: TGTGCCAGCTCACCATCAGGGCTGAACACTGAAGCTTTCTTT. V usage is TRBV18 and J usage is TRBJ1-1; D is possibly TRBD1 (5 bases). V lost 2 bases, J lost 0 bases, and 7 bases lay in between. Germline-derived CDR1 and CDR2 are KGHSH and LQKENI. This CDR3 is 14 amino acids long.

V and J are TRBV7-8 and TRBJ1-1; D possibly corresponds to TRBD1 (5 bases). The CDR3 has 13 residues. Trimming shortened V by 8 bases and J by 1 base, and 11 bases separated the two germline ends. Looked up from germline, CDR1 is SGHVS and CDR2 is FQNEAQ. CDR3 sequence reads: CASGRQSNTEAFF. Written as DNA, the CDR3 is TGTGCCAGCGGCCGACAGTCGAACACTGAAGCTTTCTTT.

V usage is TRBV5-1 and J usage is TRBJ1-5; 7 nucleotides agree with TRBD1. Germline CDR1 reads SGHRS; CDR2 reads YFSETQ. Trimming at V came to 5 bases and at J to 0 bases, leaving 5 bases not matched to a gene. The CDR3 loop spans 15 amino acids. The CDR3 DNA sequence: TGCGCCAGCAGTTTGACAGGGCCTAGCAATCAGCCCCAGCATTTT. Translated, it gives CASSLTGPSNQPQHF.

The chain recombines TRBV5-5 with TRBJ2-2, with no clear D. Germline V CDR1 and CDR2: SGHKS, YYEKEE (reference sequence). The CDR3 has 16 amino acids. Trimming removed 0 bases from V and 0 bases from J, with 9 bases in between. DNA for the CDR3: TGTGCCAGCAGCTTGGCCGGTACCACGAACACCGGGGAGCTGTTTTTT. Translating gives CASSLAGTTNTGELFF.

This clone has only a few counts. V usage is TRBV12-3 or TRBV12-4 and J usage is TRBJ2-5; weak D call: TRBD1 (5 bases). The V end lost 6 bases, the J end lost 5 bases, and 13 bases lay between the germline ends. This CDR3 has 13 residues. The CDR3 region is CASSRQSGETQYF. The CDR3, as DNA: TGTGCCAGCAGCAGACAGTCAGGGGAGACCCAGTACTTC.

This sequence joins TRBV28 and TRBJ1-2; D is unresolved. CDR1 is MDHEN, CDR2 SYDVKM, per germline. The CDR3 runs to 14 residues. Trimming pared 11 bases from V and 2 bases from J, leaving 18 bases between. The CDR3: CAGGEGGGNYGYTF. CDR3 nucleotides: TGTGCCGGCGGGGAGGGAGGAGGAAACTATGGCTACACCTTC.

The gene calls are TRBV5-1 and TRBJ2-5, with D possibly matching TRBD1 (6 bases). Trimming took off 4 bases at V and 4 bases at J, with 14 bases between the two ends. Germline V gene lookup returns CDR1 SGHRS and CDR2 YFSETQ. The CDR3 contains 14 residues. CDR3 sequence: CASSPQGMGETQYF. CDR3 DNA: TGCGCCAGCAGCCCCCAGGGGATGGGAGAGACCCAGTACTTC.

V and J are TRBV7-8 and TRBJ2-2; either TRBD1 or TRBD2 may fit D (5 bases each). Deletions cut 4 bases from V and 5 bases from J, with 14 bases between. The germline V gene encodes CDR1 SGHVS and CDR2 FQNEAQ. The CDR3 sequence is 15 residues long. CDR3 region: CASSSTGTGTGELFF. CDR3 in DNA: TGTGCCAGCAGCTCAACCGGGACCGGAACCGGGGAGCTGTTTTTT. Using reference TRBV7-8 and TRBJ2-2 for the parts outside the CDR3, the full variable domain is GAGVSQSPRYKVAKRGQDVALRCDPISGHVSLFWYQQALGQGPEFLTYFQNEAQLDKSGLPSDRFFAERPEGSVSTLKIQRTQQEDSAVYLCASSSTGTGTGELFFGEGSRLTVL.

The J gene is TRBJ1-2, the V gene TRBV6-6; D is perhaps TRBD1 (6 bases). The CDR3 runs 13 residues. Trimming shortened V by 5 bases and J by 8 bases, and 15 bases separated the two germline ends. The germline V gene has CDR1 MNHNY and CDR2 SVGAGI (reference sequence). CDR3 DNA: TGTGCCAGCAGTGGGAACAGGGCGGACGGCTACACCTTC. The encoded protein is CASSGNRADGYTF.

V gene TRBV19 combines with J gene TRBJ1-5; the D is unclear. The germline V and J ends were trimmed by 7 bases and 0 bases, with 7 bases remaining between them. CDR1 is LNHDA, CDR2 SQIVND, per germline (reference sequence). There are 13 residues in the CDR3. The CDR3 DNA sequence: TGTGCCAGTATGGACGATAGCAATCAGCCCCAGCATTTT. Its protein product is CASMDDSNQPQHF.